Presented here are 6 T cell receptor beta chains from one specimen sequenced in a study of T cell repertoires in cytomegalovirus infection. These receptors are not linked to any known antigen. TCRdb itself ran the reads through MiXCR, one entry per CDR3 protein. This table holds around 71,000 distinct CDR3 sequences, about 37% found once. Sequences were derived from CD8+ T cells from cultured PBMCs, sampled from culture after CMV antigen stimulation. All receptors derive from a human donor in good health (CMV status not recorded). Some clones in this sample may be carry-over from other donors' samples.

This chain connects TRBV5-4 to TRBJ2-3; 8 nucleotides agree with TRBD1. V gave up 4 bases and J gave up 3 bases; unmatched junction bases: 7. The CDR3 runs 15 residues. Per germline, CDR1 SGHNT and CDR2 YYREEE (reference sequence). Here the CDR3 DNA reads TGTGCCAGCAGCCACGAGACAGGGGCGACAGATACGCAGTATTTT. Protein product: CASSHETGATDTQYF.

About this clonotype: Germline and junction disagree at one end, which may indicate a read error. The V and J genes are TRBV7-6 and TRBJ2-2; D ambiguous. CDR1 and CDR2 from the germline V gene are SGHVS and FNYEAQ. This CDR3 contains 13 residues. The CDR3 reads CASSPLDTGELFF. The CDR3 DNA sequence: TGTGCTAGCAGCCCACTTGACACCGGGGAGCTGTTTTTT.

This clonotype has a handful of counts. The chain's CDR3 is CASSLGVRGTDTQYF. In nucleotides, the CDR3 is TGTGCCAGCAGTTTGGGGGTTAGAGGCACAGATACGCAGTATTTT. This chain uses TRBV27 with TRBJ2-3; D might be TRBD1 or TRBD2, each matching 5 bases. The CDR3 runs 15 residues. The V gene lost 3 bases and the J gene lost 1 base, with 11 bases spanning the gap. Per germline, CDR1 MNHEY and CDR2 SMNVEV (reference sequence).

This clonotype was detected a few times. This chain's CDR3 is CASNSLVGGTNTEAFF. Written as DNA, the CDR3 is TGTGCCAGCAACTCCCTAGTAGGGGGGACGAACACTGAAGCTTTCTTT. The gene calls are TRBV7-6 and TRBJ1-1; weak D call: TRBD1 (6 bases). CDR3 length: 16 amino acids. The germline V gene has CDR1 SGHVS and CDR2 FNYEAQ. The V end was cut by 7 bases, the J end by 1 base, with 19 bases between. Full variable domain (remainder filled in from reference TRBV7-6 and TRBJ1-1): GAGVSQSPRYKVTKRGQDVALRCDPISGHVSLYWYRQALGQGPEFLTYFNYEAQQDKSGLPNDRFSAERPEGSISTLTIQRTEQRDSAMYRCASNSLVGGTNTEAFFGQGTRLTVV.

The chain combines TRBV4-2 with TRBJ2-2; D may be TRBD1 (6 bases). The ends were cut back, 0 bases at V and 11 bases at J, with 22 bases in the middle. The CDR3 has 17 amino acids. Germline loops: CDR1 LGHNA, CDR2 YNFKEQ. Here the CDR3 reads CASSQDGVGTSLGELFF. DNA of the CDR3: TGTGCCAGCAGCCAAGACGGTGTAGGGACAAGCCTCGGTGAGCTGTTTTTT.

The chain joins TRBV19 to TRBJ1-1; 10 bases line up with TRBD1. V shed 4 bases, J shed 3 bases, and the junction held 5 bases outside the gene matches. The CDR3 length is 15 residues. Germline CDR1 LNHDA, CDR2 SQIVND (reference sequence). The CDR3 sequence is CASSRPGTGDTEAFF. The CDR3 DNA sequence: TGTGCCAGTAGTAGACCCGGGACAGGGGACACTGAAGCTTTCTTT.